This TCR beta chain was recovered during a study of cytomegalovirus exposure and HLA in healthy donors. Study-wide results and limits: Analyzed later, association rates of TCRs varied across HLA loci, with DRB1 most and HLA-C fewest.

PCR primers comprised 60 Vbeta and 13 Jbeta primers. The method was immunoSEQ multiplex PCR; TCRdb's version includes in-frame clones alone and lacks a portion of them. The sample includes 30,000 to 40,000 clones, 70% to 90% of them seen just once. Note on this clone: The target antigen is unknown.

The sample was PBMCs. The TCR was taken from a woman aged 40 to 50 in good health and CMV-seropositive.

CDR3 residues: CASSQDAGGPGELFF. The CDR3 DNA reads as TGTGCCAGCAGCCAAGATGCGGGGGGGCCCGGGGAGCTGTTTTTT. The rearrangement joins TRBV4-2 to TRBJ2-2; 9 positions match TRBD2. Germline CDR1 LGHNA, CDR2 YNFKEQ. The CDR3 is made up of 15 amino acids. V dropped 0 bases and J dropped 6; count of bases not matched to a gene: 2.